The next 17 T cell receptor beta chains were all read from a single sample in a study of CD4 and CD8 cells across lung adenocarcinoma regions. TCRdb itself ran the PCR reads through MiXCR, one entry per CDR3 protein. The sample lists roughly 3,900 distinct CDR3 sequences, around 61% occurring once. The sample consisted of CD4+ T cells from the center of a lung tumor. These receptors originate from a male donor with lung adenocarcinoma. The CD4 and CD8 labels of this study may be unreliable.

The V and J genes are TRBV7-9 and TRBJ2-3; D call uncertain. Trimming took 3 bases from V and 5 from J, leaving 6 bases between them. Germline V gene data show CDR1 as SEHNR and CDR2 as FQNEAQ (reference sequence). CDR3 size: 12 residues. The CDR3: CASSFFGDTQYF. The CDR3 nucleotides are TGTGCCAGCAGCTTTTTTGGAGATACGCAGTATTTT. Looking up the rest from reference TRBV7-9 and TRBJ2-3 gives the full variable domain: DTGVSQNPRHKITKRGQNVTFRCDPISEHNRLYWYRQTLGQGPEFLTYFQNEAQLEKSRLLSDRFSAERPKGSFSTLEIQRTEQGDSAMYLCASSFFGDTQYFGPGTRLTVL.

The V call is TRBV10-3, the J call TRBJ2-1; tentatively, D is TRBD1 (7 bases). This CDR3 has 14 amino acids. Germline assignment: CDR1 ENHRY and CDR2 SYGVKD. V lost 10 bases to trimming and J lost 9 bases, with 22 bases between them. CDR3 DNA sequence: TGTGCCACCCGGCGGAGGGGGCAAGGGAGTGAGCAGTTCTTC. Translation gives CATRRRGQGSEQFF.

This clonotype is termed medium-sized (0.01 to 0.1%). V and J are TRBV3-1 and TRBJ2-2; TRBD1 might be the D (6 bases). Between the trimmed V and J ends, which lost 4 bases and 4 bases, there was a span of 10 bases. CDR1 is LGHDT and CDR2 is YNNKEL in the germline V gene (reference sequence). The CDR3 length is 14 residues. The CDR3 here is CASSPPRGTGELFF. The CDR3 DNA reads as TGTGCCAGCAGCCCCCCCAGGGGCACCGGGGAGCTGTTTTTT.

This clonotype was seen a few times. This chain joins TRBV9 and TRBJ2-1; D not certain. CDR1 is SGDLS and CDR2 is YYNGEE in the germline V gene. Trimming cost V 0 bases and J 9 bases, with 16 bases left between them. The CDR3 totals 15 residues. CDR3 region: CASSVGGAQGVEQFF. The CDR3 nucleotides read TGTGCCAGCAGCGTAGGGGGTGCTCAAGGCGTTGAGCAGTTCTTC.

This chain uses TRBV7-8 with TRBJ2-1, with 9 bases fitting TRBD2. In germline, CDR1 is SGHVS, CDR2 FQNEAQ. The CDR3 contains 17 residues. Trimming took 7 bases from V and 2 from J; bases not matched to a gene: 12. The CDR3 reads CASTTNRAGGTYNEQFF. The CDR3 nucleotides read TGTGCCAGCACCACTAATAGAGCGGGAGGTACCTACAATGAGCAGTTCTTC. The complete variable domain, with remaining parts taken from reference TRBV7-8 and TRBJ2-1, reads GAGVSQSPRYKVAKRGQDVALRCDPISGHVSLFWYQQALGQGPEFLTYFQNEAQLDKSGLPSDRFFAERPEGSVSTLKIQRTQQEDSAVYLCASTTNRAGGTYNEQFFGPGTRLTVL.

By sample fraction, this clonotype is large. The chain couples TRBV24-1 to TRBJ2-1; D is undetermined. The DNA end is a closer match to TRBJ2-5, so the J assignment may be wrong. Germline V CDR1 and CDR2: KGHDR, SFDVKD. The length of the CDR3 is 13 residues. DNA for the CDR3: TGTGCCACCAGTGTAATTGGGGAAGAGACCCAGTACTTC. It encodes CATSVIGEETQYF.

J is TRBJ2-1 and V is TRBV6-1, with D possibly being TRBD1 (6 bases). The CDR3 has 15 residues. V dropped 5 bases and J dropped 5 bases, with 16 bases sitting between them. Germline CDR1 and CDR2: MNHNS and SASEGT. The chain's CDR3 is CASSTYGGENNEQFF. The DNA for the CDR3 is TGTGCCAGCAGTACGTATGGGGGCGAAAACAATGAGCAGTTCTTC.

Remarks on this clonotype: One end of the junction does not line up with germline, which may come from a read error. The genes are TRBV6-1 and TRBJ2-3, with 11 nucleotides matching TRBD1. CDR3 length: 12 amino acids. Germline CDR1 reads MNHNS; CDR2 reads SASEGT. Here the CDR3 reads CASTTWTGGQYF. In DNA form, the CDR3 reads TGTGCCAGCACAACCTGGACAGGGGGCCAGTACTTT.

CDR3 sequence reads: CAGGQGGRDQETQYF. The CDR3 coding sequence is TGCGCCGGGGGGCAAGGGGGCCGTGACCAAGAGACCCAGTACTTC. V gene TRBV23-1 combines with J gene TRBJ2-5; a weak D match, TRBD1 (7 bases). Being an ORF, TRBV23-1 has a function that is uncertain. V was pared by 11 bases and J by 0 bases, with 19 bases between. The CDR3 is 15 residues long.

This clonotype was counted once. V gene TRBV6-1 combines with J gene TRBJ1-5; the D is unclear. Germline V gives CDR1 MNHNS, CDR2 SASEGT. The CDR3 length is 13 residues. V dropped 7 bases and J dropped 6 bases, with 13 bases sitting between them. CDR3 in DNA: TGTGCCAGCAACCTAAATGGGGTTCAGCCCCAGCATTTT. Encoded protein: CASNLNGVQPQHF.

The rearrangement links TRBV4-2 to TRBJ1-5, with D uncertain. The CDR3 length is 16 residues. Germline V lookup: CDR1 LGHNA, CDR2 YNFKEQ. V lost 0 bases, J lost 4 bases, and 13 bases lay in between. The CDR3 DNA follows: TGTGCCAGCAGCCAAGATCGGTTCCGGGAGAATCAGCCCCAGCATTTT. Encoded protein: CASSQDRFRENQPQHF.

There are a few counts of this clonotype. This chain connects TRBV25-1 to TRBJ1-2; 8 nucleotides align to TRBD1. V lost 4 bases and J lost 5; bases outside the gene matches: 9. The CDR3 is made up of 15 amino acids. Germline assignment: CDR1 MGHDK and CDR2 SYGVNS. CDR3 nucleotides: TGTGCCAGCAGTGTAGGGCAGGGGGCTATTTATGGCTACACCTTC. This codes for CASSVGQGAIYGYTF.

In this sample, this clonotype turned up a few times. This chain uses TRBV6-5 with TRBJ1-2; 7 bases agree with TRBD1. V lost 2 bases and J lost 8; bases outside the gene matches: 5. Germline V gives CDR1 MNHEY, CDR2 SVGAGI. The CDR3 extends over 13 amino acids. The CDR3 loop reads CASSYATGSGYTF. The CDR3, as DNA: TGTGCCAGCAGTTACGCGACAGGGAGCGGCTACACCTTC.

The chain recombines TRBV12-3 or TRBV12-4 with TRBJ2-1, with 7 bases that match TRBD1. The CDR3 totals 14 residues. V shed 10 bases, J shed 6 bases, and the junction held 12 bases outside the gene matches. In DNA, the CDR3 is TGTGCCATCCTCCCTCCGGGACAGCGCAATGAGCAGTTCTTC. This encodes CAILPPGQRNEQFF.

This clonotype came up a few times. The chain is built from TRBV7-8 and TRBJ2-1, with D perhaps TRBD1 or TRBD2 (7 bases each). Judging by the DNA end, TRBJ2-7 fits better; the J call may be wrong. Per germline, CDR1 SGHVS and CDR2 FQNEAQ. This CDR3 has 17 amino acids. CDR3 coding DNA: TGTGCCAGCAGCTTTTCCCCTACAGGGGATAGCGGGCTCGAGCAGTACTTC. Protein: CASSFSPTGDSGLEQYF.

This clonotype was counted between two and nine times. The CDR3, as DNA: TGTGCCAGCAGCTTAGGACGGGACAGGGTTGAGCAGTTCTTC. Amino acids: CASSLGRDRVEQFF. This chain connects TRBV11-2 to TRBJ2-1; 9 bases agree with TRBD1. Germline trimming cut 1 base from V and 9 bases from J; bases unmatched to any gene: 4. The CDR3 totals 14 residues. CDR1 is SGHAT and CDR2 is FQNNGV in the germline V gene.

This clonotype showed up just once. The rearrangement links TRBV27 to TRBJ2-1; a possible D gene is TRBD1 (5 bases). Germline values: CDR1 MNHEY, CDR2 SMNVEV (reference sequence). The CDR3 spans 15 residues. The CDR3 DNA is TGTGTCACGTCGAGTGCCGACAGATTATACAATGAGCAGTTCTTC. Translating it yields CVTSSADRLYNEQFF.